These T cell receptor beta chains were read from a single sample in a study of T cells in tumors after PD-1 blockade. The method was immunoSEQ multiplex PCR; TCRdb's version includes in-frame clones alone and lacks a portion of them. The sample yields about 59,000 clones, around three quarters seen once. Specimen: PBMCs, collected before anti-PD-1 treatment. Receptor source: a human donor with basal cell carcinoma. Both conserved end residues are part of each CDR3. Fields, in order: J gene, clone size, CDR3 length, D gene, V gene, CDR3 DNA, CDR3 protein. The D gene is left open where the match is weak. Where a row states a size, it is once, few, many or the class of an expanded clone; other rows omit it.

>TRBJ2-3|NA|18|TRBD2|TRBV7-8
TGTGCCAGCAGCTTAGTAGGGAGCGGGGGGGCCCGCACAGATACGCAGTATTTT
CASSLVGSGGARTDTQYF
>TRBJ2-1|NA|14|NA|TRBV18
TGTGCCAGCTCCCCCCAGAACTCCTACAATGAGCAGTTCTTC
CASSPQNSYNEQFF
>TRBJ2-1|NA|13|NA|TRBV29-1
TGCAGCGTTGCTAGTGGGTCCTACAATGAGCAGTTCTTC
CSVASGSYNEQFF
>TRBJ2-1|NA|17|NA|TRBV4-2
TGTGCCAGCAGCCAAGACCAAATTAAGGGGCGCGTACATGAGCAGTTCTTC
CASSQDQIKGRVHEQFF
>TRBJ1-3|NA|16|TRBD1|TRBV5-8
TGTGCCAGCATCCTTGACAGGGGGGTGTCTGGAAACACCATATATTTT
CASILDRGVSGNTIYF
>TRBJ2-7|few|15|TRBD2|TRBV5-1
TGCGCCAGTAGTTCCGGGGGGGCCAACTTCCACGAGCAGTACTTC
CASSSGGANFHEQYF
>TRBJ2-4|NA|13|TRBD1|TRBV29-1
TGCAGCGCCAAGGACAGGGGCAAAAACATTCAGTACTTC
CSAKDRGKNIQYF
>TRBJ2-7|NA|15|TRBD1|TRBV3-1/TRBV3-2
TGTGCCAGCAGCCCTTGGGACAGGGGGTCGGAGGAGCAGTACTTC
CASSPWDRGSEEQYF
>TRBJ2-1|NA|21|TRBD1|TRBV5-1
TGCGCCAGCAGCCCCCGGCCACACCGGGACAGGGTCCAGAGCTCCTACAATGAGCAGTTCTTC
CASSPRPHRDRVQSSYNEQFF
>TRBJ2-7|NA|13|TRBD2|TRBV3-1/TRBV3-2
TGTGCCAGCAGCCAAGTAGCGGGGGGGCCGCAGTACTTC
CASSQVAGGPQYF
>TRBJ1-5|NA|15|NA|TRBV19
TGTGCCAGTAGTAGAACAAGTCTCGGTTATCAGCCCCAGCATTTT
CASSRTSLGYQPQHF
>TRBJ2-1|few|15|TRBD2|TRBV13
TGTGCCAGCAGCCTTAGCGGGGCCTCCTACAATGAGCAGTTCTTC
CASSLSGASYNEQFF
>TRBJ2-7|NA|13|NA|TRBV2
TGTGCCAGCAGTGCTCGGGCCCTCTACGAGCAGTACTTC
CASSARALYEQYF
>TRBJ1-1|NA|15|TRBD1|TRBV6-6
TGTGCCAGCAGCCGAGGACAGGTCGAGAACACTGAAGCTTTCTTT
CASSRGQVENTEAFF
>TRBJ2-2|NA|16|NA|TRBV5-6
TGTGCCAGCAGCTTGGTGGGGGCGCGGAAGAACGGGGAGCTGTTTTTT
CASSLVGARKNGELFF
>TRBJ2-2|NA|14|NA|TRBV29-1
TGCAGCGTTCGTATCACTACTAACACCGGGGAGCTGTTTTTT
CSVRITTNTGELFF
>TRBJ1-1|NA|15|NA|TRBV18
TGTGCCAGCTCACCATCAGCCTTGAGGAACACTGAAGCTTTCTTT
CASSPSALRNTEAFF
>TRBJ1-3|NA|14|NA|TRBV3-1/TRBV3-2
TGTGCCAGCAGCCTACAGAGCTCTGGAAACACCATATATTTT
CASSLQSSGNTIYF
>TRBJ1-1|NA|15|NA|TRBV6-5
TGTGCCAGCAGTTCCCAAGGGGATTTGAACACTGAAGCTTTCTTT
CASSSQGDLNTEAFF
>TRBJ2-7|few|16|NA|TRBV4-1
TGCGCCAGCAGCCCAGGGACGCTAGGAGACTCCTACGAGCAGTACTTC
CASSPGTLGDSYEQYF
>TRBJ2-1|NA|14|NA|TRBV7-6
TGTGCCAGCAGCTCCGTGTATGGTACGGAAGAGCAGTTCTTC
CASSSVYGTEEQFF
>TRBJ2-5|NA|14|NA|TRBV4-1
TGCGCCAGCAGCCAAGAATTCCAGGGAGGGACCCAGTACTTC
CASSQEFQGGTQYF
>TRBJ1-1|NA|15|TRBD1|TRBV6-4
TGTGCCAGCAGTGCGGACAGGGGAAGGGACACTGAAGCTTTCTTT
CASSADRGRDTEAFF
>TRBJ1-5|once|19|TRBD1|TRBV30
TGTGCCTGGAAAGGGATAGAAAGGACAGGGGAAGGGGGCAATCAGCCCCAGCATTTT
CAWKGIERTGEGGNQPQHF
>TRBJ2-4|few|13|TRBD1|TRBV7-9
TGTGCCAGCAGCATGACAGGGCAAAACATTCAGTACTTC
CASSMTGQNIQYF
>TRBJ2-1|NA|17|NA|TRBV4-2
TGTGCCAGCAGCCAAATCATTTGGGAGAGCTCCTACAATGAGCAGTTCTTC
CASSQIIWESSYNEQFF
>TRBJ1-4|NA|15|TRBD1|TRBV2
TGTGCCAGCAGTGAATTTCCAGGGGGTGGTGAAAAACTGTTTTTT
CASSEFPGGGEKLFF
>TRBJ2-7|NA|13|TRBD2|TRBV3-1/TRBV3-2
TGTGCCAGCAGCCAACGGGGGGGCTACGAGCAGTACTTC
CASSQRGGYEQYF
>TRBJ2-7|NA|15|TRBD1|TRBV5-1
TGCGCCAGCAGCCCACCGGGACAGTACTCCTACGAGCAGTACTTC
CASSPPGQYSYEQYF
>TRBJ2-5|NA|11|NA|TRBV5-1
TGCGCCAGCAGCTTGTCCGGGGCCCAGTACTTC
CASSLSGAQYF
>TRBJ2-7|NA|16|NA|TRBV4-1
TGCGCCAGCAGCCATCCAAAAGACAGTTTACCCTACGAGCAGTACTTC
CASSHPKDSLPYEQYF
>TRBJ1-1|few|15|TRBD1|TRBV7-8
TGTGCCAGCAGCTTAGTTTCAGGGGGTTCCACTGAAGCTTTCTTT
CASSLVSGGSTEAFF
>TRBJ1-5|few|13|TRBD1|TRBV2
TGTGCCAGCAGGGACTCGGACAGGGGGGTCAAGCATTTT
CASRDSDRGVKHF
>TRBJ2-2|once|15|NA|TRBV19
TGTGCCAGTAGTATGGTAGCGTCCGGCACCGGGGAGCTGTTTTTT
CASSMVASGTGELFF